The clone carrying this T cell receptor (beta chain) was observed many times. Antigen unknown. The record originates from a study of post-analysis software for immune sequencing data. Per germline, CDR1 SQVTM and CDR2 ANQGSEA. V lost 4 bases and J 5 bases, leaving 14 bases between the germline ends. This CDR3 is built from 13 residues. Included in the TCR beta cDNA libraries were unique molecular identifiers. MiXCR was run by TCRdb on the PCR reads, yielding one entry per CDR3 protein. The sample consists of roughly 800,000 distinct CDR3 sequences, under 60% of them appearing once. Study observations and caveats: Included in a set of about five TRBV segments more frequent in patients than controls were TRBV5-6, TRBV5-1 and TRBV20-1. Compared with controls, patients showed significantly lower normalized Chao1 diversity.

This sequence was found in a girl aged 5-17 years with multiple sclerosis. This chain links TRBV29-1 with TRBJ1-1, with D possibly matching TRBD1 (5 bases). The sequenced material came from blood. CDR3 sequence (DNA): TGCAGCGTTGCTTTTAGGGAGGGGACTGAAGCTTTCTTT. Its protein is CSVAFREGTEAFF.